The rows below give T cell receptor beta chains drawn from one sample of a study of T-cell memory formation after mild COVID-19. TCRdb passed the 5' RACE reads through MiXCR, listing each CDR3 protein once. The data hold 450,000 to 650,000 distinct CDR3 sequences, with roughly 22% observed a single time. The sequenced sample was PBMCs or a T cell subset sorted from them (not recorded which). These receptor sequences come from an adult woman who had mild COVID-19 (a few samples of this study predate the infection). Cell type and time point are not known. CDR3s include the opening cysteine and the closing phenylalanine or tryptophan. The order of the fields is D gene, clone size, V gene, J gene, CDR3 protein, CDR3 DNA. D genes are given only for firm matches. Expanded clones are given a class, and other clones once, few, many or no size at all.

>TRBD2|.|TRBV3-1|TRBJ2-3
CASSQVETSSGTDTQYF
TGTGCCAGCAGCCAAGTTGAGACTAGCTCTGGCACAGATACGCAGTATTTT
>.|few|TRBV6-6|TRBJ2-1
CASSYSIGANEQFF
TGTGCCAGCAGTTACTCGATAGGGGCCAATGAGCAGTTCTTC
>.|.|TRBV6-5|TRBJ1-1
CASSYSVFWGGAFF
TGTGCCAGCAGTTACTCGGTCTTCTGGGGGGGAGCTTTCTTT
>TRBD2|few|TRBV5-1|TRBJ2-2
CASSFSGATTGELFF
TGCGCCAGCAGCTTTAGCGGGGCCACAACCGGGGAGCTGTTTTTT
>.|few|TRBV4-2|TRBJ2-7
CASSQEYGADEQYF
TGTGCCAGCAGCCAAGAATACGGGGCGGACGAGCAGTACTTC
>TRBD2|few|TRBV29-1|TRBJ2-5
CSYAGEETQYF
TGCAGCTATGCGGGAGAAGAGACCCAGTACTTC
>.|few|TRBV29-1|TRBJ1-5
CSVESGGSQPQHF
TGCAGCGTTGAATCGGGGGGAAGTCAGCCCCAGCATTTT
>.|few|TRBV6-5|TRBJ2-7
CASSPDTGFSYEQYF
TGTGCCAGCAGCCCCGACACAGGGTTCTCCTACGAGCAGTACTTC
>.|few|TRBV29-1|TRBJ1-1
CSVAREAYTEAFF
TGCAGCGTTGCGAGGGAGGCCTACACTGAAGCTTTCTTT
>.|few|TRBV7-2|TRBJ2-3
CASSSLVSTQYF
TGTGCCAGCAGCTCCCTAGTCTCTACGCAGTATTTT
>.|.|TRBV19|TRBJ2-3
CASSIGPAPSTDTQYF
TGTGCCAGTAGTATTGGCCCGGCCCCTAGCACAGATACGCAGTATTTT
>.|.|TRBV7-2|TRBJ2-1
CASSLRRNNEQFF
TGTGCCAGCAGCCTCCGGAGAAACAATGAGCAGTTCTTC